The clone carrying this T cell receptor (beta chain) was found many times. Antigen specificity is unknown. V shed 1 base and J shed 2 bases, with 8 bases lying between them. CDR1 and CDR2 (germline): LNHDA, SQIVND (reference sequence). The CDR3 sequence is 14 residues long. The data were obtained in a study of identical twins' blood T cells. Study information: Roughly six alpha and roughly six beta libraries together yielded tens of millions of reads. Whole-study findings and limits: Shared CDR3 clonotype counts tracked mainly the product of cloneset sizes.

TCR cDNA libraries came from RNA via a modified published protocol. One entry per CDR3 protein results from TCRdb running MiXCR on the 5' RACE reads. Counted here are 350,000 to 400,000 distinct CDR3 sequences, about 28% occurring once; the ten biggest clones make up 6% to 7%. The specimen sequenced was PBMCs. The sequence was obtained from a woman aged 18 to 55 in good health. V usage is TRBV19 and J usage is TRBJ2-5; D unclear. For the CDR3, the DNA is TGTGCCAGTAGTATAGGCCATGGGCAAGAGACCCAGTACTTC. Amino acids: CASSIGHGQETQYF. The whole variable domain, filled in from reference TRBV19 and TRBJ2-5, reads DGGITQSPKYLFRKEGQNVTLSCEQNLNHDAMYWYRQDPGQGLRLIYYSQIVNDFQKGDIAEGYSVSREKKESFPLTVTSAQKNPTAFYLCASSIGHGQETQYFGPGTRLLVL.